This T cell receptor beta chain appears in the sequencing data of a study of human T cells and chemical hapten exposure. Time point here: patch test 2, 6 weeks after DPC sensitization. Treatment defined: therapeutic diphenylcyclopropenone sensitization with weekly scalp DPC. TCRdb re-called the RACE reads through MiXCR, storing one row per CDR3 protein. The table lists about 84,000 distinct CDR3 sequences, 8% to 13% of them singletons. This clonotype has at least ten counts. The specimen comprised whole blood, sampled in connection with sensitization to the hapten diphenylcyclopropenone (DPC). This receptor was obtained from a woman aged 45-59 years with alopecia areata. Some clones in this sample may be carry-over from other donors' samples.

CDR3 DNA sequence: TGTGCCAGCAGTCTTCCGGGACAGGGGGGGACCCAGTACTTC. The encoded protein is CASSLPGQGGTQYF. V gene TRBV28 combines with J gene TRBJ2-5; 11 bases are a match to TRBD1. The trim removed 5 bases at V and 7 bases at J, leaving 6 bases unmatched. Germline V CDR1 and CDR2: MDHEN, SYDVKM. The CDR3 is 14 residues long.